The clone carrying this TCR beta chain was seen a handful of times. The sample comes from a study of cytomegalovirus exposure and HLA in healthy donors. The germline gives CDR1 SGHNT, CDR2 YYREEE (reference sequence). V lost 3 bases, J lost 3 bases, and 0 bases stayed unmatched. This CDR3 is built from 13 residues. The PCR ran on 60 Vbeta and 13 Jbeta primers. Repertoires were generated with immunoSEQ multiplex PCR, while TCRdb's copy carries only in-frame clones and drops some. The sample yields 250,000 to 350,000 clones, approximately 80% seen once. What was sequenced was PBMCs. This TCR derives from a girl aged 2-10 years in good health and CMV-seronegative. V usage is TRBV5-4 and J usage is TRBJ1-2; 9 nucleotides match TRBD1. CDR3 amino acids: CASSWDRDYGYTF. In nucleotides, the CDR3 is TGTGCCAGCAGCTGGGACAGGGACTATGGCTACACCTTC.